This TCR beta chain was found in a study of T cells after yellow fever vaccination. The V end lost 5 bases, the J end lost 7 bases, and 15 bases lay between the germline ends. This CDR3 has 14 amino acids. Per the germline V gene, CDR1 is SGHTA and CDR2 is FQGNSA. About this clonotype: As yet, its antigen is unknown.

TCRdb re-derived calls from the 5' RACE reads in MiXCR, one entry per CDR3 protein. This table holds 350,000 to 450,000 distinct CDR3 sequences, around a sixth found once. Study-level points and caveats: Abundant contaminating clonotypes from the bulk population could appear in FACS-sorted repertoires.

The V call is TRBV7-2, the J call TRBJ2-1; possibly TRBD2 for D (5 bases). The clonotype comes from a man aged 18 to 30 who received the YFV17D yellow fever vaccine. This specimen was PBMCs, taken before the yellow fever booster vaccination. The CDR3 DNA reads TGTGCCAGCAGCGATGACTATTACAAGAATGAGCAGTTCTTC. This encodes CASSDDYYKNEQFF.